The text below deals with one TCR beta chain. Its antigen is currently unknown. Both 60 Vbeta primers and 13 Jbeta primers went into the PCR. Libraries were prepared by immunoSEQ multiplex PCR; TCRdb keeps only in-frame clonotypes and omits some of them. The sample lists about 180,000 clones, 84% occurring once. V was shortened by 6 bases and J by 1 base, with 15 bases between the two germline ends. CDR1 and CDR2 from the germline V gene are MNHEY and SVGAGI. This CDR3 is built from 15 residues. The data stem from a study of cytomegalovirus exposure and HLA in healthy donors. Study conclusions and caveats: A later analysis revealed that TCR association rates differed between HLA loci, peaking at DRB1 and bottoming out at HLA-C. Reports state that TCR beta sequences accurately predicted most subjects' HLA-A and HLA-B alleles. A later analysis linked a missense variant in DCLRE1C to the trimming of TCR beta V and J genes.

Input material: PBMCs. The chain is built from TRBV6-5 and TRBJ1-1; D perhaps matches TRBD1 (5 bases). The TCR comes from a girl aged 5 to 17 in good health and CMV-seropositive. Written as DNA, the CDR3 is TGTGCCAGCAGACGACCGGGGGGTCGGAACACTGAAGCTTTCTTT. Residues: CASRRPGGRNTEAFF.